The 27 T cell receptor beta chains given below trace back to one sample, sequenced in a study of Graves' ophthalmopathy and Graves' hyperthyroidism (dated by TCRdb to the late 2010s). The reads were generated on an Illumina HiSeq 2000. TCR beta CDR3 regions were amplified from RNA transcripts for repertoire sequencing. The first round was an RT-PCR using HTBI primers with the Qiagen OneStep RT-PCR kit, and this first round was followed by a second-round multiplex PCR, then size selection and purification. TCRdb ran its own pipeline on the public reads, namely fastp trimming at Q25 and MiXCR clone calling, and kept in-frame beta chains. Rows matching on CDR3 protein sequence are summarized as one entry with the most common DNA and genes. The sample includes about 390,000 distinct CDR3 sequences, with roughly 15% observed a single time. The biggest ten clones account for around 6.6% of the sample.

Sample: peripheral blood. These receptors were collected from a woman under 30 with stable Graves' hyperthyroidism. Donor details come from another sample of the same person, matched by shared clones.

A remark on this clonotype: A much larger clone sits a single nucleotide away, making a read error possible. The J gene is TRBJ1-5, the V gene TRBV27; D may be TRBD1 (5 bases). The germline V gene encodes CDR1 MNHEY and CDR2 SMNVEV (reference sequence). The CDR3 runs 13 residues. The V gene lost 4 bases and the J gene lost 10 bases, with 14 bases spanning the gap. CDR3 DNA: TGTGCCAGCAGTTATGGCAGGGCGCATCCCCAGCATTTT. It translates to CASSYGRAHPQHF.

CDR3: CASSGVGVRFSYEQYF. The CDR3 region has the DNA TGTGCCAGCAGCGGAGTAGGTGTGAGGTTTAGCTACGAGCAGTACTTC. This chain joins TRBV12-3 or TRBV12-4 and TRBJ2-7; no reliable D call. Trimming removed 6 bases from V and 3 bases from J, with 21 bases in between. This CDR3 region has 16 residues.

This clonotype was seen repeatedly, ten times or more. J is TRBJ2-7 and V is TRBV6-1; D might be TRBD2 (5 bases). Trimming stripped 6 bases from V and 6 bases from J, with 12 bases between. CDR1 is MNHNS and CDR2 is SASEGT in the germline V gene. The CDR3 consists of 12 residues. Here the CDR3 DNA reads TGTGCCAGCAGGATTGAACTAGGCGAGCAGTACTTC. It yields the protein CASRIELGEQYF.

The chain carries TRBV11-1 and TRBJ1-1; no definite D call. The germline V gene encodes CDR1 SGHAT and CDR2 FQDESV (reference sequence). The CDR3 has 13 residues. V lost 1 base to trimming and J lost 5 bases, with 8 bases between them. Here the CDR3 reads CASSLGHWTEAFF. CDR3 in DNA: TGTGCCAGCAGCTTAGGGCATTGGACTGAAGCTTTCTTT.

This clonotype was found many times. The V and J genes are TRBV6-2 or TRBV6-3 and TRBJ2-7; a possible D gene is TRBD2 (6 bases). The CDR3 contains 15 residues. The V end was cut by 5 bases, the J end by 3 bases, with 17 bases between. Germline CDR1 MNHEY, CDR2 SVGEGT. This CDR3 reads CASSPLGGRGYEQYF. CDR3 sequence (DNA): TGTGCCAGCAGTCCCCTCGGGGGTCGAGGCTACGAGCAGTACTTC.

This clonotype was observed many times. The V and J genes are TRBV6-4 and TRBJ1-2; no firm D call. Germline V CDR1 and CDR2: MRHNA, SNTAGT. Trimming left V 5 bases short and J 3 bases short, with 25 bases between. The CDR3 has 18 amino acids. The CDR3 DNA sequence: TGTGCCAGCAGTCCTCTGGACGGATCGAAGCCCCCCTACTATGGCTACACCTTC. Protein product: CASSPLDGSKPPYYGYTF.

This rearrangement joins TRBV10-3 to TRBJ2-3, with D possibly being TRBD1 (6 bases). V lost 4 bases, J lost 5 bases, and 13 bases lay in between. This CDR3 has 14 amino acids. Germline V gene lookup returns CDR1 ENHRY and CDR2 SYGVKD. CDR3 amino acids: CAISGGGEGDTQYF. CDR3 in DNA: TGTGCCATCAGTGGTGGGGGCGAGGGAGATACGCAGTATTTT.

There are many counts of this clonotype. CDR3 sequence reads: CASSLTGHTEAFF. The CDR3 nucleotides are TGCGCCAGCAGCTTGACAGGGCACACTGAAGCTTTCTTT. The chain carries TRBV5-1 and TRBJ1-1; weak D call: TRBD1 (6 bases). The CDR3 spans 13 residues. Per the germline V gene, CDR1 is SGHRS and CDR2 is YFSETQ. The V end was cut by 1 base, the J end by 3 bases, with 7 bases between.

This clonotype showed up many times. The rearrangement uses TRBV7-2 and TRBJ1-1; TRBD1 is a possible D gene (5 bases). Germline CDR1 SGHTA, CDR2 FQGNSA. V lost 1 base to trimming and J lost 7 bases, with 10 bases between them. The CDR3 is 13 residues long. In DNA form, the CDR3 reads TGTGCCAGCAGCTTAGTTGCGGGGCTTGAAGCTTTCTTT. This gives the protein CASSLVAGLEAFF. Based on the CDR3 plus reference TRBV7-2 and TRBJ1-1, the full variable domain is GAGVSQSPSNKVTEKGKDVELRCDPISGHTALYWYRQSLGQGLEFLIYFQGNSAPDKSGLPSDRFSAERTGGSVSTLTIQRTQQEDSAVYLCASSLVAGLEAFFGQGTRLTVV.

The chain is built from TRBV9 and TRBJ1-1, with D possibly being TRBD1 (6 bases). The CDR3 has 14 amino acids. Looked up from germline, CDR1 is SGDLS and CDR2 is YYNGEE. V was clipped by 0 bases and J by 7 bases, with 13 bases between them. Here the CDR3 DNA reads TGTGCCAGCAGCGTAGGCCCAGGGGAGGGTGAAGCTTTCTTT. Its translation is CASSVGPGEGEAFF.

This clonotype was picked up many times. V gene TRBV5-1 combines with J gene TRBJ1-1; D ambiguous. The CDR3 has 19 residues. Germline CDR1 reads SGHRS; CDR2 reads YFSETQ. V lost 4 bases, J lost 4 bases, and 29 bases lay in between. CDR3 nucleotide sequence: TGCGCCAGCAGCCCTGGAATTTTTAAGACTGCTCGTGGAGGCACTGAAGCTTTCTTT. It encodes CASSPGIFKTARGGTEAFF.

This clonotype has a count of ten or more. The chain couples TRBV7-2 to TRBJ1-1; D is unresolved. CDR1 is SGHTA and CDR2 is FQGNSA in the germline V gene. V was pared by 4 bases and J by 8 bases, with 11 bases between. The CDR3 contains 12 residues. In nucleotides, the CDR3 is TGTGCCAGCAGCTCCCACACGTCAGAAGCTTTCTTT. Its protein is CASSSHTSEAFF.

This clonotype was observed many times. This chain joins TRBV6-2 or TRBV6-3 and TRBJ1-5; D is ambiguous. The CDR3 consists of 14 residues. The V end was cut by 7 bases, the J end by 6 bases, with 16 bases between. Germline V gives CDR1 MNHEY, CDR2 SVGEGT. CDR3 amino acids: CASTPTSWGQPQHF. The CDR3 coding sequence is TGTGCCAGCACCCCGACCTCTTGGGGTCAGCCCCAGCATTTT.

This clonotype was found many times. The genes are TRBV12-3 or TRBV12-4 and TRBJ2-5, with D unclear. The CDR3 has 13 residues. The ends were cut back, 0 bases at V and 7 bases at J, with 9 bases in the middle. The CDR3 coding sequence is TGTGCCAGCAGTTTAGCGGCACCGGGGACCCAGTACTTC. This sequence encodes CASSLAAPGTQYF.

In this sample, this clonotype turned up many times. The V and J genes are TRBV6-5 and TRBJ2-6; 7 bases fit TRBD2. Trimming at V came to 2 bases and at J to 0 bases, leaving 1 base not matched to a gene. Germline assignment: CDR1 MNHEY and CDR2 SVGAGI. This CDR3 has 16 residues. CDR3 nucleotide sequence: TGTGCCAGCAGTTACACGGGGGGCTCTGGGGCCAACGTCCTGACTTTC. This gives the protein CASSYTGGSGANVLTF.

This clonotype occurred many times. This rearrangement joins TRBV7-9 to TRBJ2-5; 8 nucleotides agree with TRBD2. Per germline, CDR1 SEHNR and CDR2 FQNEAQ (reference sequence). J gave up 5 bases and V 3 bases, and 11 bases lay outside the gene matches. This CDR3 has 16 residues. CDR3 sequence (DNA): TGTGCCAGCAGCTTCCATCGGGGAGCGGGGGTCGAGACCCAGTACTTC. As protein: CASSFHRGAGVETQYF. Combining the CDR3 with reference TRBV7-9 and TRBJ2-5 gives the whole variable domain DTGVSQNPRHKITKRGQNVTFRCDPISEHNRLYWYRQTLGQGPEFLTYFQNEAQLEKSRLLSDRFSAERPKGSFSTLEIQRTEQGDSAMYLCASSFHRGAGVETQYFGPGTRLLVL.

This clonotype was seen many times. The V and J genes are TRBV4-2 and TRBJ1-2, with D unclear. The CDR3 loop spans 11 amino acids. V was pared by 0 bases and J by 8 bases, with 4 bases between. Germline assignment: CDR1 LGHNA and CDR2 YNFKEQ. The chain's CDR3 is CASSQDHGYTF. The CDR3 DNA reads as TGTGCCAGCAGCCAAGATCACGGCTACACCTTC.

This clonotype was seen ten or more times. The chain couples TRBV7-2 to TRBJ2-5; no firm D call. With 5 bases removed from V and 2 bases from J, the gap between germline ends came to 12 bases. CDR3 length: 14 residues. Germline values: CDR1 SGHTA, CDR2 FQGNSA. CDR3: CASSPRWQQETQYF. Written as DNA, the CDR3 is TGTGCCAGCAGCCCCAGGTGGCAGCAAGAGACCCAGTACTTC.

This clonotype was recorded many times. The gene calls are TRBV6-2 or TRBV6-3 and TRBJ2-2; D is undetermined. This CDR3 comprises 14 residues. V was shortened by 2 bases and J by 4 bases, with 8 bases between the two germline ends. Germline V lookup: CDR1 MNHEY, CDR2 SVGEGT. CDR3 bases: TGTGCCAGCAGTTACGGTTACCCCACCGGGGAGCTGTTTTTT. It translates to CASSYGYPTGELFF.

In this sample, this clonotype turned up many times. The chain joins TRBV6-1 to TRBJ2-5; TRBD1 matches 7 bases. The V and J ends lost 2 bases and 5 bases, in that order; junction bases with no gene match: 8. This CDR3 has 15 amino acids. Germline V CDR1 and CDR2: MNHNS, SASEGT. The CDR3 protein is CASSEFMTGKETQYF. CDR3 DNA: TGTGCCAGCAGTGAATTTATGACAGGGAAGGAGACCCAGTACTTC.

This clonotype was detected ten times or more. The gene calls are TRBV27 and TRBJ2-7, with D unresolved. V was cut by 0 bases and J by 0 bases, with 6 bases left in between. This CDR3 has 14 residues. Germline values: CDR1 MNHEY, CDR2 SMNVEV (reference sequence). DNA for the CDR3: TGTGCCAGCAGTTTATCTTTCCTCTCCTACGAGCAGTACTTC. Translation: CASSLSFLSYEQYF.

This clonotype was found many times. In DNA form, the CDR3 reads TGTGCCGCCCGATGGAGGGGGATGAACACTGAAGCTTTCTTT. It specifies CAARWRGMNTEAFF. The gene calls are TRBV6-2 or TRBV6-3 and TRBJ1-1; D is possibly TRBD1 (6 bases). This CDR3 is built from 14 residues. V shed 11 bases and J shed 0 bases, with 16 bases lying between them. Germline V CDR1 and CDR2: MNHEY, SVGEGT.

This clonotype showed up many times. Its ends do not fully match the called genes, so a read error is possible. CDR3 DNA sequence: TGTGCCAGCACCCATCGACCTGGGGGTTTTTCACCCCTCCGCTTT. Its translation is CASTHRPGGFSPLRF. The rearrangement uses TRBV27 and TRBJ1-6; D may be TRBD1 (5 bases). This CDR3 is 15 amino acids long. Germline values: CDR1 MNHEY, CDR2 SMNVEV (reference sequence).

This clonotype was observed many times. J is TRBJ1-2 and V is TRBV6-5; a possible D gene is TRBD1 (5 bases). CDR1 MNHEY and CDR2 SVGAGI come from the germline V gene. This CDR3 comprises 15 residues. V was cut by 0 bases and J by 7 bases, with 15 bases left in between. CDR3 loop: CASSYSEQGSGGYTF. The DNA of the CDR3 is TGTGCCAGCAGTTACTCGGAGCAGGGAAGCGGTGGCTACACCTTC.

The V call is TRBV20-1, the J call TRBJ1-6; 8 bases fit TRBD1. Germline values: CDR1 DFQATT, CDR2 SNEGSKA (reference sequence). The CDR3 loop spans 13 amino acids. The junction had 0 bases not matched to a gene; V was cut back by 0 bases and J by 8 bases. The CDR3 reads CSAREDRDSPLHF. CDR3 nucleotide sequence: TGCAGTGCTAGAGAGGACAGGGATTCACCCCTCCACTTT.

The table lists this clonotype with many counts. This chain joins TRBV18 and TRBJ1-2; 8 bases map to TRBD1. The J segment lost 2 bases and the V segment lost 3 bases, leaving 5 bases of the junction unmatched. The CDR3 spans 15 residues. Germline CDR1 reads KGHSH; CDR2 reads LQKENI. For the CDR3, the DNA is TGTGCCAGCTCACCGGACAGGGTCCCCAACTATGGCTACACCTTC. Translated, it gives CASSPDRVPNYGYTF. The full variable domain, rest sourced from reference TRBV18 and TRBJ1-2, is NAGVMQNPRHLVRRRGQEARLRCSPMKGHSHVYWYRQLPEEGLKFMVYLQKENIIDESGMPKERFSAEFPKEGPSILRIQQVVRGDSAAYFCASSPDRVPNYGYTFGSGTRLTVV.

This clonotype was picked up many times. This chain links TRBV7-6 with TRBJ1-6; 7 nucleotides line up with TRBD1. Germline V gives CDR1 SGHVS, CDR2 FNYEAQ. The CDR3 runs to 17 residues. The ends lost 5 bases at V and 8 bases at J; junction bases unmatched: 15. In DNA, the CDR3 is TGTGCCAGCAGCCCAGAAGAGTCACAGGGGAGGGATTCACCCCTCCACTTT. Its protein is CASSPEESQGRDSPLHF.